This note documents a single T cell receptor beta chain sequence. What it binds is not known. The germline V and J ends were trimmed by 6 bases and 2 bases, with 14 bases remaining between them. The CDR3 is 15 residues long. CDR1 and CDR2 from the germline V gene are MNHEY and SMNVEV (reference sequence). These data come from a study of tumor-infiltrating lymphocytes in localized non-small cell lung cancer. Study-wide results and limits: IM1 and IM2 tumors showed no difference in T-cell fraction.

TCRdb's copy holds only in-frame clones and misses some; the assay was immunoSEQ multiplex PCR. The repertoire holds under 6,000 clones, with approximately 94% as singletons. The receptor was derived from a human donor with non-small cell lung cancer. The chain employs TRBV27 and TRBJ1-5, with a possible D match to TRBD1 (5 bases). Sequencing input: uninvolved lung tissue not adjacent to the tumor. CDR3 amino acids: CASSFQGNGNQPQHF. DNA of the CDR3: TGTGCCAGCAGCTTCCAGGGTAACGGCAATCAGCCCCAGCATTTT.